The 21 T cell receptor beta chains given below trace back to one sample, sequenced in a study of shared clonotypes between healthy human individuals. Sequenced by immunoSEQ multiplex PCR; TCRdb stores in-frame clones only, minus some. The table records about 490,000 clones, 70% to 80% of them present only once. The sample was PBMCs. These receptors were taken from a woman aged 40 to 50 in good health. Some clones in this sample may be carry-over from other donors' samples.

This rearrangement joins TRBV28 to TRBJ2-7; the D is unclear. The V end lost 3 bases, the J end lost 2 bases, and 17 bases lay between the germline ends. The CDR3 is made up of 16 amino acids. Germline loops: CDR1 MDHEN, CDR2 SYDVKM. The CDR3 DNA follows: TGTGCCAGCAGTTTTAGCCCCCGGACCCTTACCTACGAGCAGTACTTC. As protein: CASSFSPRTLTYEQYF.

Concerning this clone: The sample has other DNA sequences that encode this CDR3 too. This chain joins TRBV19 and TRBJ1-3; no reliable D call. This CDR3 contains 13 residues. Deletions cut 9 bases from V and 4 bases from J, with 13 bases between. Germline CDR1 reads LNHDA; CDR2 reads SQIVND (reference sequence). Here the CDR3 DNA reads TGTGCCAGCACCACGGTTGTGGGAAACACCATATATTTT. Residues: CASTTVVGNTIYF.

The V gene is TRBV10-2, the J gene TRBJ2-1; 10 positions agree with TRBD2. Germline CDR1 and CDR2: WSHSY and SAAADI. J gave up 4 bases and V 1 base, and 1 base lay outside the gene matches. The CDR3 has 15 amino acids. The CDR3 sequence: CASSELGLAYNEQFF. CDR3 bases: TGCGCCAGCAGTGAGTTGGGACTAGCGTACAATGAGCAGTTCTTC.

CDR3 region: CASSFGQGAINEQFF. In DNA form, the CDR3 reads TGTGCCAGCAGCTTCGGCCAGGGGGCGATCAATGAGCAGTTCTTC. The chain uses TRBV7-2 and TRBJ2-1, with 8 bases that match TRBD1. CDR1 and CDR2 (germline): SGHTA, FQGNSA. CDR3 length: 15 amino acids. With 3 bases clipped from V and 6 bases from J, the junction kept 7 bases outside the gene matches.

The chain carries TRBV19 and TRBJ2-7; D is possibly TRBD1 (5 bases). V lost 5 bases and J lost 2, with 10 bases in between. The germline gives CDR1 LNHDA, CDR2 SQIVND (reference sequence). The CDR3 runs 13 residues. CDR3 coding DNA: TGTGCCAGTAGTTACAGGACGACCTACGAGCAGTACTTC. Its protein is CASSYRTTYEQYF.

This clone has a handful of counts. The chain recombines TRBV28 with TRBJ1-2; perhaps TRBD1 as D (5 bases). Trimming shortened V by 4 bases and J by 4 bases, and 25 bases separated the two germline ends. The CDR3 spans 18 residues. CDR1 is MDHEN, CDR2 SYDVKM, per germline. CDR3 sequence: CASSSTSTGTELSYGYTF. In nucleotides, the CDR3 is TGTGCCAGCAGTTCTACCTCCACCGGGACCGAACTTTCCTATGGCTACACCTTC.

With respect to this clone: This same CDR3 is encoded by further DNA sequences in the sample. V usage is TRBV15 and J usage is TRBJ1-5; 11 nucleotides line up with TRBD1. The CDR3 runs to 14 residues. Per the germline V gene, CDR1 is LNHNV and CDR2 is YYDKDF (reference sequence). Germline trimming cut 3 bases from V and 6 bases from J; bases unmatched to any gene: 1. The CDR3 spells CATSRDRGLQPQHF. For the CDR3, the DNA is TGTGCCACCAGCAGGGACAGGGGGCTTCAGCCCCAGCATTTT.

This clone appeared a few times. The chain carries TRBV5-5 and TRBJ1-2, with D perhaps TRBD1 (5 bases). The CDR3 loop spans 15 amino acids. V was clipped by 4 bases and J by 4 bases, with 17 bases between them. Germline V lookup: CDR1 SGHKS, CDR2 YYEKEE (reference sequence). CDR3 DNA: TGTGCCAGCAGCCCATCCGGGGCCGAGTCCTATGGCTACACCTTC. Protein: CASSPSGAESYGYTF.

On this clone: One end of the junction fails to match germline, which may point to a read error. CDR3 amino acids: CASSYWGQANEQLF. The CDR3 nucleotides read TGTGCCAGCAGTTACTGGGGACAGGCCAATGAGCAGCTCTTC. This chain links TRBV6-4 with TRBJ2-1; 8 bases match TRBD1. Germline CDR1 is MRHNA and CDR2 is SNTAGT. There are 14 residues in the CDR3.

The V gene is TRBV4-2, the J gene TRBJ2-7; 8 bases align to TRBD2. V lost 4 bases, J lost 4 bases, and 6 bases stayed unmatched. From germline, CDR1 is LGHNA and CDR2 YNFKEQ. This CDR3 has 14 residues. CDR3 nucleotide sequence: TGTGCCAGCAGCCCGACTAGCGAACGTTACGAGCAGTACTTC. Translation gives CASSPTSERYEQYF.

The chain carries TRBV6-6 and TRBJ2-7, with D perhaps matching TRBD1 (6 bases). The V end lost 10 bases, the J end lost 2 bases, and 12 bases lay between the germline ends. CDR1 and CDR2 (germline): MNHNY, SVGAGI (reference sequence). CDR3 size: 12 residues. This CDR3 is CATRDTTYEQYF. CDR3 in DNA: TGTGCCACCCGGGACACGACCTACGAGCAGTACTTC.

The DNA for the CDR3 is TGTGCCAGCAGTGATGGGCTAGCGGGAGGTGAAGAGACCCAGTACTTC. This encodes CASSDGLAGGEETQYF. The gene calls are TRBV25-1 and TRBJ2-5, with 11 bases matching TRBD2. This CDR3 is built from 16 residues. CDR1 is MGHDK, CDR2 SYGVNS, per germline. J gave up 3 bases and V 3 bases, and 6 bases lay outside the gene matches. The variable domain in full, completed from reference TRBV25-1 and TRBJ2-5, reads EADIYQTPRYLVIGTGKKITLECSQTMGHDKMYWYQQDPGMELHLIHYSYGVNSTEKGDLSSESTVSRIRTEHFPLTLESARPSHTSQYLCASSDGLAGGEETQYFGPGTRLLVL.

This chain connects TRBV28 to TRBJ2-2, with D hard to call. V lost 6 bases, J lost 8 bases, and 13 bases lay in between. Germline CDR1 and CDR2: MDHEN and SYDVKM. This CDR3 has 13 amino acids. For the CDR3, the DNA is TGTGCCAGCAGCCGAAAGGGCCCAGGGGAGCTGTTTTTT. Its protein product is CASSRKGPGELFF.

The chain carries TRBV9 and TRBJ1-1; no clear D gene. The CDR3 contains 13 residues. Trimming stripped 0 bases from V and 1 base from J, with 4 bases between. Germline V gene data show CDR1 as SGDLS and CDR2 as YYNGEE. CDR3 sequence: CASSVVRNTEAFF. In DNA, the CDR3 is TGTGCCAGCAGCGTAGTGAGGAACACTGAAGCTTTCTTT.

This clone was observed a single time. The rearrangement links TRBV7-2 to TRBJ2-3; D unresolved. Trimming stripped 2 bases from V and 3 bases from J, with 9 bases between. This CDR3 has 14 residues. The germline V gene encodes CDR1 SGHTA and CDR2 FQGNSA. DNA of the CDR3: TGTGCCAGCAGCTTAAGTAAGGCAACAGATACGCAGTATTTT. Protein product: CASSLSKATDTQYF.

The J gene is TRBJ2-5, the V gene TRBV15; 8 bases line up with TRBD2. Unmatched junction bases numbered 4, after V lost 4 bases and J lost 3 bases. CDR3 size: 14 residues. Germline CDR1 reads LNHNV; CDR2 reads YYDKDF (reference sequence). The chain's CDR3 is CATSKGLVEETQYF. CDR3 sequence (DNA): TGTGCCACCAGCAAGGGACTAGTCGAAGAGACCCAGTACTTC.

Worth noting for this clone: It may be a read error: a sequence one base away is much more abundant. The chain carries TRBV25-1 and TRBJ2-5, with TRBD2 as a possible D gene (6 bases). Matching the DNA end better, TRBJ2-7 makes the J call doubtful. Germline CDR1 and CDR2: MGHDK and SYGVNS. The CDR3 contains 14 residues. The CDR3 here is CASSVGTQIHEQYF. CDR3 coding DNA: TGTGCCAGCAGTGTCGGGACTCAGATCCACGAGCAGTACTTC.

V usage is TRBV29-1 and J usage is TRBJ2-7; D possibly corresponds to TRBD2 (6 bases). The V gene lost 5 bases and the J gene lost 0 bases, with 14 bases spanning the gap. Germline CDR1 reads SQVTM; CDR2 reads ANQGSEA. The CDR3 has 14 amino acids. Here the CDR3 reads CSVSGQVSSYEQYF. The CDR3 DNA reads TGCAGCGTTAGCGGGCAGGTGAGCTCCTACGAGCAGTACTTC.

As DNA, the CDR3 is TGTGCCATCAGTGGACTTTTGTGGGACGAGCAGTACTTC. Translating it yields CAISGLLWDEQYF. The chain is built from TRBV10-3 and TRBJ2-7, with D hard to call. Germline values: CDR1 ENHRY, CDR2 SYGVKD. The CDR3 consists of 13 residues. The germline V and J ends were trimmed by 4 bases and 5 bases, with 12 bases remaining between them.

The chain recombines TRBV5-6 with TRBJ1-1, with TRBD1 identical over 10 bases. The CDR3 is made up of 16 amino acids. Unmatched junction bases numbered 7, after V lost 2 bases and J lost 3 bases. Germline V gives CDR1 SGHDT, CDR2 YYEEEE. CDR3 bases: TGTGCCAGCAGCTTAACCGGGACAGGGGCTTACACTGAAGCTTTCTTT. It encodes CASSLTGTGAYTEAFF.

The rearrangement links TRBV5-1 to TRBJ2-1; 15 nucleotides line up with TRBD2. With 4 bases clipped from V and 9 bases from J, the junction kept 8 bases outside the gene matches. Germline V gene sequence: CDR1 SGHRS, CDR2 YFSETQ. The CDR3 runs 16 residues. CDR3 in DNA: TGCGCCAGCAGCCCTAGGACTAGCGGGAGGGCCTTTGAGCAGTTCTTC. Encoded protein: CASSPRTSGRAFEQFF.